Listed here are 28 T cell receptor beta chains from one sample, sequenced in a study of T cells in pancreatic ductal adenocarcinoma. No neoadjuvant therapy was given to the selected pancreatic ductal adenocarcinoma patients before their surgery. Here immunoSEQ multiplex PCR was the method, and the copy in TCRdb shows in-frame clones only, minus some. The sample contains some 16,000 clones, 91% of which appear only once. Sequencing was carried out using PBMCs. Every receptor here comes from a human donor with pancreatic ductal adenocarcinoma.

The rearrangement joins TRBV5-6 to TRBJ1-6; D is ambiguous. Germline CDR1 SGHDT, CDR2 YYEEEE. Trimming removed 0 bases from V and 0 bases from J, with 1 base in between. The CDR3 is made up of 14 amino acids. CDR3 coding DNA: TGTGCCAGCAGCTTGGCCTCCTATAATTCACCCCTCCACTTT. As protein: CASSLASYNSPLHF.

This clone was seen more than once but under ten times. The genes are TRBV27 and TRBJ2-7; TRBD1 matches 7 bases. Germline V CDR1 and CDR2: MNHEY, SMNVEV (reference sequence). V was pared by 4 bases and J by 0 bases, with 3 bases of the junction left unmatched. The CDR3 sequence is 14 residues long. The CDR3, as DNA: TGTGCCAGCAGTTCGACAGGGACCTCCTACGAGCAGTACTTC. Its translation is CASSSTGTSYEQYF.

The chain is built from TRBV6-5 and TRBJ2-7; 10 bases fit TRBD1. Per germline, CDR1 MNHEY and CDR2 SVGAGI. This CDR3 spans 15 amino acids. V lost 0 bases, J lost 8 bases, and 7 bases stayed unmatched. The DNA for the CDR3 is TGTGCCAGCAGTTACTCGCGGGACAGGGGTTCCAAGCAGTACTTC. It translates to CASSYSRDRGSKQYF.

The CDR3 DNA sequence: TGTGCCAGCAGCCGCGGGGGACAGGAACAAGAGACCCAGTACTTC. Its protein is CASSRGGQEQETQYF. The chain links TRBV9 to TRBJ2-5; possible D gene TRBD1, 8 bases. The V end lost 4 bases, the J end lost 2 bases, and 15 bases lay between the germline ends. This CDR3 is built from 15 residues. Germline lookup yields CDR1 SGDLS and CDR2 YYNGEE.

This chain links TRBV5-1 with TRBJ2-5; unclear D gene. Germline V gene sequence: CDR1 SGHRS, CDR2 YFSETQ. The CDR3 runs to 14 residues. Trimming shortened V by 6 bases and J by 13 bases, and 25 bases separated the two germline ends. CDR3 sequence reads: CASNTALMVKRRYF. The CDR3 DNA follows: TGCGCCAGCAACACAGCTCTTATGGTCAAGAGACGGTACTTC.

This clone has only one observation. The rearrangement links TRBV2 to TRBJ2-7, with D possibly called TRBD1 or TRBD2 (5 bases each). Between the trimmed V and J ends, which lost 7 bases and 0 bases, there was a span of 13 bases. Germline V gene lookup returns CDR1 SNHLY and CDR2 FYNNEI. The CDR3 is 14 residues long. CDR3 region: CASTGSRGSYEQYF. The CDR3 DNA follows: TGTGCCAGCACAGGGTCACGGGGCTCCTACGAGCAGTACTTC.

The gene calls are TRBV20-1 and TRBJ1-2; D is unclear. V lost 5 bases to trimming and J lost 0 bases, with 4 bases between them. The CDR3 has 11 residues. Germline V gene lookup returns CDR1 DFQATT and CDR2 SNEGSKA (reference sequence). In DNA form, the CDR3 reads TGCAGTGCTTGGGCTAACTATGGCTACACCTTC. Its protein product is CSAWANYGYTF.

The J gene is TRBJ2-6, the V gene TRBV11-2; 12 bases are shared with TRBD1. Germline V gives CDR1 SGHAT, CDR2 FQNNGV. The CDR3 totals 17 residues. V lost 6 bases, J lost 4 bases, and 7 bases stayed unmatched. The CDR3 sequence: CASRPGQGARGANVLTF. Written as DNA, the CDR3 is TGTGCCAGCAGACCGGGACAGGGGGCGCGGGGGGCCAACGTCCTGACTTTC.

This sequence joins TRBV6-6 and TRBJ2-1, with no clear D. V was pared by 4 bases and J by 0 bases, with 7 bases between. The germline V gene encodes CDR1 MNHNY and CDR2 SVGAGI (reference sequence). The CDR3 totals 14 residues. CDR3 nucleotide sequence: TGTGCCAGCAGTTTGTTGAGCTCCTACAATGAGCAGTTCTTC. It yields the protein CASSLLSSYNEQFF.

This chain uses TRBV19 with TRBJ2-7, with TRBD1 matching 7 bases. Germline CDR1 is LNHDA and CDR2 is SQIVND (reference sequence). The CDR3 is 18 amino acids. With 4 bases clipped from V and 4 bases from J, the junction kept 19 bases outside the gene matches. CDR3 in amino acids: CASSTPPSGRGSQYEQYF. The CDR3 DNA follows: TGTGCCAGTAGTACCCCTCCTTCGGGCAGGGGGTCTCAGTACGAGCAGTACTTC.

V is TRBV28 and J is TRBJ2-7, with 10 positions matching TRBD1. The length of the CDR3 is 15 residues. Germline CDR1 reads MDHEN; CDR2 reads SYDVKM. Trimming removed 5 bases from V and 0 bases from J; junction bases left unmatched: 4. CDR3 sequence: CASSPDRGDSYEQYF. The CDR3 DNA follows: TGTGCCAGCAGTCCGGACAGGGGGGACTCCTACGAGCAGTACTTC.

This chain connects TRBV27 to TRBJ2-1, with 13 bases fitting TRBD2. CDR3 length equals 19 residues. Trimming at V came to 0 bases and at J to 0 bases, leaving 5 bases not matched to a gene. The germline V gene encodes CDR1 MNHEY and CDR2 SMNVEV (reference sequence). For the CDR3, the DNA is TGTGCCAGCAGTTTATCGCAACTAGCGGGAGGGAGCTCCTACAATGAGCAGTTCTTC. Translating gives CASSLSQLAGGSSYNEQFF.

The chain carries TRBV5-1 and TRBJ2-7; TRBD1 matches at 8 bases. With 0 bases clipped from V and 7 bases from J, the junction kept 6 bases outside the gene matches. CDR1 and CDR2 from the germline V gene are SGHRS and YFSETQ. The CDR3 totals 14 residues. CDR3 bases: TGCGCCAGCAGCTTGGGGGGACAGGCGGGGGAGCAGTACTTC. It translates to CASSLGGQAGEQYF.

V is TRBV9 and J is TRBJ1-1; D is uncertain. The V gene's germline CDR1 is SGDLS and CDR2 YYNGEE. Trimming removed 4 bases at V and 1 base at J, with 17 bases between. This CDR3 contains 16 residues. The CDR3 protein is CASSPSSRTWNTEAFF. The CDR3 DNA reads as TGTGCCAGCAGCCCGAGTAGCAGAACGTGGAACACTGAAGCTTTCTTT.

This chain uses TRBV15 with TRBJ2-7; 11 nucleotides align to TRBD1. The V segment lost 0 bases and the J segment 3 bases; nucleotides outside the gene matches: 4. CDR1 is LNHNV and CDR2 is YYDKDF in the germline V gene (reference sequence). The CDR3 spans 16 residues. In DNA form, the CDR3 reads TGTGCCACCAGCAGAGAACCGGGACAGGGGGGCTACGAGCAGTACTTC. It specifies CATSREPGQGGYEQYF. The variable domain in full, with the rest retrieved from reference TRBV15 and TRBJ2-7, is DAMVIQNPRYQVTQFGKPVTLSCSQTLNHNVMYWYQQKSSQAPKLLFHYYDKDFNNEADTPDNFQSRRPNTSFCFLDIRSPGLGDTAMYLCATSREPGQGGYEQYFGPGTRLTVT.

V is TRBV5-1 and J is TRBJ1-2, with D possibly matching TRBD1 (5 bases). Trimming took 0 bases from V and 0 from J, leaving 15 bases between them. Germline assignment: CDR1 SGHRS and CDR2 YFSETQ. This CDR3 has 17 amino acids. The CDR3 nucleotides read TGCGCCAGCAGCTTGGCCTCGAGGGGTACTTCTAACTATGGCTACACCTTC. The encoded protein is CASSLASRGTSNYGYTF.

The gene calls are TRBV6-6 and TRBJ1-1; D unclear. CDR1 and CDR2 (germline): MNHNY, SVGAGI (reference sequence). With 7 bases removed from V and 4 bases from J, the gap between germline ends came to 13 bases. The CDR3 is 13 amino acids. In DNA form, the CDR3 reads TGTGCCAGCACCGAACTTACGGGCACTGAAGCTTTCTTT. Translating it yields CASTELTGTEAFF.

This sequence joins TRBV7-9 and TRBJ1-2; D gene uncertain. This CDR3 is built from 13 residues. Trimming removed 5 bases at V and 0 bases at J, with 7 bases between. Looked up from germline, CDR1 is SEHNR and CDR2 is FQNEAQ (reference sequence). The CDR3: CASSPPANYGYTF. As DNA, the CDR3 is TGTGCCAGCAGCCCCCCGGCTAACTATGGCTACACCTTC.

V and J are TRBV7-9 and TRBJ2-7; weak D call: TRBD2 (5 bases). The ends were cut back, 4 bases at V and 4 bases at J, with 14 bases in the middle. There are 14 residues in the CDR3. Germline CDR1 and CDR2: SEHNR and FQNEAQ (reference sequence). The CDR3 nucleotides read TGTGCCAGCAGCTCCCCAGCGGACCCTTACGAGCAGTACTTC. As protein: CASSSPADPYEQYF.

The rearrangement links TRBV5-4 to TRBJ2-3, with TRBD2 identical over 11 bases. With V trimmed by 4 bases and J by 3 bases, 4 bases remained unmatched. The CDR3 runs 15 residues. Per the germline V gene, CDR1 is SGHNT and CDR2 is YYREEE (reference sequence). CDR3 nucleotides: TGTGCCAGCAGCCTATTAGCGGGAGGGACAGATACGCAGTATTTT. It yields the protein CASSLLAGGTDTQYF.

The CDR3 protein is CASSLDTGELFF. CDR3 bases: TGTGCCAGCAGCTTGGACACCGGGGAGCTGTTTTTT. The chain links TRBV7-9 to TRBJ2-2; the D is unclear. Germline V gene lookup returns CDR1 SEHNR and CDR2 FQNEAQ (reference sequence). Trimming removed 3 bases at V and 3 bases at J, with 2 bases between. The CDR3 is made up of 12 amino acids.

The V gene is TRBV7-8, the J gene TRBJ2-7; 10 bases map to TRBD2. V shed 5 bases and J 2 bases; nucleotides not matched to a gene: 6. The CDR3 length is 15 residues. Germline-derived CDR1 and CDR2 are SGHVS and FQNEAQ. CDR3 DNA: TGTGCCAGCAGCGGAGGCCTAGCGGGAGCCTACGAGCAGTACTTC. Translation gives CASSGGLAGAYEQYF.

The count of this clone is one. The V gene is TRBV7-2, the J gene TRBJ2-3; no clear D. The CDR3 sequence is 16 residues long. Germline CDR1 SGHTA, CDR2 FQGNSA. V was clipped by 0 bases and J by 6 bases, with 16 bases between them. CDR3 sequence: CASSLAHAAGRDTQYF. CDR3 nucleotide sequence: TGTGCCAGCAGCTTAGCGCACGCAGCCGGTCGGGATACGCAGTATTTT. The entire variable domain, with the rest obtained from reference TRBV7-2 and TRBJ2-3, is as follows: GAGVSQSPSNKVTEKGKDVELRCDPISGHTALYWYRQSLGQGLEFLIYFQGNSAPDKSGLPSDRFSAERTGGSVSTLTIQRTQQEDSAVYLCASSLAHAAGRDTQYFGPGTRLTVL.

The rearrangement joins TRBV6-5 to TRBJ2-7; 10 positions match TRBD1. This CDR3 contains 16 residues. V gave up 0 bases and J gave up 5 bases; unmatched junction bases: 7. CDR1 MNHEY and CDR2 SVGAGI come from the germline V gene. In DNA, the CDR3 is TGTGCCAGCAGTTACTCGATAGGACAGGGGGTCCACGAGCAGTACTTC. It is translated as CASSYSIGQGVHEQYF.

The V and J genes are TRBV9 and TRBJ2-6; D is tentatively TRBD1 or TRBD2 (6 bases each). The germline V gene has CDR1 SGDLS and CDR2 YYNGEE. This CDR3 is 19 amino acids long. The V gene lost 0 bases and the J gene lost 0 bases, with 16 bases spanning the gap. The CDR3 region has the DNA TGTGCCAGCAGCGTAGCTGGGCGGGACACCTTCTCTGGGGCCAACGTCCTGACTTTC. As protein: CASSVAGRDTFSGANVLTF.

The chain employs TRBV29-1 and TRBJ2-7; 10 bases map to TRBD2. The CDR3 spans 15 residues. V was clipped by 4 bases and J by 2 bases; unmatched bases: 8. CDR1 and CDR2 from the germline V gene are SQVTM and ANQGSEA. The CDR3 region has the DNA TGCAGCGTTGGACGCGGGACTAGCGAACCCTACGAGCAGTACTTC. This encodes CSVGRGTSEPYEQYF.

The chain couples TRBV7-2 to TRBJ1-1; TRBD1 matches 7 bases. Germline V gene data show CDR1 as SGHTA and CDR2 as FQGNSA. V gave up 3 bases and J gave up 7 bases; unmatched junction bases: 11. The CDR3 sequence is 15 residues long. As DNA, the CDR3 is TGTGCCAGCAGCTTGGGTTGGGGACAGATGAATGAAGCTTTCTTT. It is translated as CASSLGWGQMNEAFF.

The chain joins TRBV7-9 to TRBJ1-5, with TRBD1 matching 8 bases. Germline CDR1 and CDR2: SEHNR and FQNEAQ (reference sequence). There are 15 residues in the CDR3. V lost 6 bases to trimming and J lost 1 base; unmatched junction nucleotides: 5. This chain's CDR3 is CASSPGGASNQPQHF. The CDR3 nucleotides are TGTGCCAGCAGTCCAGGGGGCGCGAGCAATCAGCCCCAGCATTTT.